Presented here are 26 T cell receptor beta chains from one specimen sequenced in a study of identical twins. Using its own MiXCR run on the 5' RACE reads, TCRdb lists one record per CDR3 protein. The sample includes about 240,000 distinct CDR3 sequences, 10% of them seen just once. Specimen: memory T cells sorted from blood. These receptors were collected from a man over 45 in good health.

Of note for this clonotype: This CDR3 fails to terminate in the conserved phenylalanine or tryptophan, so it likely reflects a read error. No DNA is shown, since the ends of the CDR3 on it are uncertain; the CDR3 is the one TCRdb lists. V gene TRBV18 combines with J gene TRBJ1-6. Germline CDR1 KGHSH, CDR2 LQKENI. Ends included, the CDR3 has 9 residues. This CDR3 reads CASSRIEAG.

The V gene is TRBV10-1, the J gene TRBJ2-3; TRBD2 matches 11 bases. Looked up from germline, CDR1 is WNHNN and CDR2 is SYGVQD (reference sequence). Trimming removed 6 bases from V and 2 bases from J; junction bases left unmatched: 10. The length of the CDR3 is 17 residues. The CDR3 sequence is CASSSPTSGGLTDTQYF. CDR3 nucleotide sequence: TGCGCCAGCAGCTCCCCAACTAGCGGGGGCCTCACAGATACGCAGTATTTT.

This clonotype was counted at least ten times. The rearrangement uses TRBV3-1 and TRBJ2-7, with D hard to call. Per the germline V gene, CDR1 is LGHDT and CDR2 is YNNKEL (reference sequence). The ends were cut back, 4 bases at V and 3 bases at J, with 13 bases in the middle. CDR3 size: 14 residues. CDR3 bases: TGTGCCAGCAGCCGCAGTGGGGTTAGCTACGAGCAGTACTTC. As protein: CASSRSGVSYEQYF.

The chain is built from TRBV5-1 and TRBJ1-6; D not certain. V was cut by 4 bases and J by 12 bases, with 17 bases left in between. The CDR3 is 14 amino acids. CDR1 is SGHRS and CDR2 is YFSETQ in the germline V gene. CDR3 in amino acids: CASSRTGIQEPLHF. DNA of the CDR3: TGCGCCAGCAGCCGGACGGGTATTCAAGAACCCCTCCACTTT. The entire variable domain, with the rest obtained from reference TRBV5-1 and TRBJ1-6, is as follows: KAGVTQTPRYLIKTRGQQVTLSCSPISGHRSVSWYQQTPGQGLQFLFEYFSETQRNKGNFPGRFSGRQFSNSRSEMNVSTLELGDSALYLCASSRTGIQEPLHFGNGTRLTVT.

This clonotype occurred a few times. The genes are TRBV18 and TRBJ2-6; D uncertain. This CDR3 spans 16 amino acids. V was trimmed by 1 base and J by 0 bases, leaving 7 bases between them. The germline V gene has CDR1 KGHSH and CDR2 LQKENI. The CDR3 reads CASSPLPFSGANVLTF. The CDR3 DNA is TGTGCCAGCTCACCACTCCCGTTCTCTGGGGCCAACGTCCTGACTTTC. The full variable domain, its missing parts supplied by reference TRBV18 and TRBJ2-6, is NAGVMQNPRHLVRRRGQEARLRCSPMKGHSHVYWYRQLPEEGLKFMVYLQKENIIDESGMPKERFSAEFPKEGPSILRIQQVVRGDSAAYFCASSPLPFSGANVLTFGAGSRLTVL.

In its sample, this clonotype was seen many times. The chain's CDR3 is CASSPGLAPNEQFF. The CDR3 bases are TGTGCCAGCAGTCCCGGCCTAGCGCCTAATGAGCAGTTCTTC. The gene calls are TRBV12-3 or TRBV12-4 and TRBJ2-1; possible D gene TRBD2, 6 bases. This CDR3 is built from 14 residues. V gave up 5 bases and J gave up 7 bases, with 15 bases separating them.

This clonotype appeared many times. The chain joins TRBV6-1 to TRBJ2-7; 11 nucleotides match TRBD2. CDR3 length equals 13 residues. The J segment lost 3 bases and the V segment lost 9 bases, leaving 4 bases of the junction unmatched. Looked up from germline, CDR1 is MNHNS and CDR2 is SASEGT. The CDR3 loop is CARKLAGDYEQYF. CDR3 coding DNA: TGTGCCAGGAAACTAGCGGGGGACTACGAGCAGTACTTC.

This clonotype appeared many times. The junction shows a germline mismatch at one end, possibly a read error. The rearrangement uses TRBV18 and TRBJ1-5; D gene ambiguous. Germline loops: CDR1 KGHSH, CDR2 LQKENI. The CDR3 is made up of 14 amino acids. For the CDR3, the DNA is TGTGCCAGCTCACAGGGAGAGGGCAATCAGTCCCAGCATTTT. Translating it yields CASSQGEGNQSQHF.

Concerning this clonotype: This may be a read error: a much more frequent sequence differs by one nucleotide. This rearrangement joins TRBV6-2 or TRBV6-3 to TRBJ2-2; 10 nucleotides match TRBD2. The germline V gene has CDR1 MNHEY and CDR2 SVGEGT. V lost 11 bases and J lost 7; bases outside the gene matches: 4. The length of the CDR3 is 12 residues. CDR3: CAAWTSGGELFF. In DNA form, the CDR3 reads TGTGCCGCTTGGACTAGCGGCGGGGAGCTGTTTTTT.

The genes are TRBV5-1 and TRBJ1-4; D ambiguous. The V gene's germline CDR1 is SGHRS and CDR2 YFSETQ. Trimming removed 0 bases at V and 5 bases at J, with 11 bases between. CDR3 length: 15 residues. The CDR3 DNA reads TGCGCCAGCAGCTTGGGGGCACAACGGAATGAAAAACTGTTTTTT. It yields the protein CASSLGAQRNEKLFF. Together with reference TRBV5-1 and TRBJ1-4, the CDR3 gives the full variable domain: KAGVTQTPRYLIKTRGQQVTLSCSPISGHRSVSWYQQTPGQGLQFLFEYFSETQRNKGNFPGRFSGRQFSNSRSEMNVSTLELGDSALYLCASSLGAQRNEKLFFGSGTQLSVL.

This clonotype appeared many times. The CDR3 bases are TGTGCCAGCAGCCAGGTACAGGGAAACTACGAGCAGTACTTC. Translating gives CASSQVQGNYEQYF. The genes are TRBV4-2 and TRBJ2-7; TRBD1 is a possible D gene (6 bases). Germline V CDR1 and CDR2: LGHNA, YNFKEQ. The CDR3 has 14 amino acids. Trimming removed 3 bases at V and 3 bases at J, with 12 bases between.

This clonotype was seen many times. J is TRBJ1-4 and V is TRBV6-5, with 9 positions matching TRBD1. The germline V gene encodes CDR1 MNHEY and CDR2 SVGAGI. CDR3 length equals 13 residues. With 2 bases clipped from V and 10 bases from J, the junction kept 2 bases outside the gene matches. This CDR3 is CASSYATGGKLFF. CDR3 DNA sequence: TGTGCCAGCAGTTACGCGACAGGGGGAAAACTGTTTTTT.

This clonotype occurred many times. The rearrangement uses TRBV20-1 and TRBJ1-1; TRBD1 matches at 9 bases. From germline, CDR1 is DFQATT and CDR2 SNEGSKA (reference sequence). V lost 6 bases and J lost 0; bases outside the gene matches: 11. The length of the CDR3 is 16 residues. CDR3 sequence (DNA): TGCAGTGCGTCGCCAGGGACAGGGATTATGAACACTGAAGCTTTCTTT. This gives the protein CSASPGTGIMNTEAFF.

J is TRBJ2-3 and V is TRBV7-9; 8 bases map to TRBD2. The CDR3 loop spans 16 amino acids. J was trimmed by 7 bases and V by 0 bases; bases with no gene match: 9. CDR1 and CDR2 (germline): SEHNR, FQNEAQ (reference sequence). CDR3 nucleotides: TGTGCCAGCAGCTTAGCGGTCGGGGGGGACGTGAATACGCAGTATTTT. The encoded protein is CASSLAVGGDVNTQYF.

Of note for this clonotype: An end of the junction does not agree with germline; a read error may underlie this. The CDR3 DNA reads as TGTGCCATCAGTGAAGGGGCACTAGCGGGAGGCTACAAGCAGTACTTC. Amino acid sequence: CAISEGALAGGYKQYF. The chain carries TRBV10-3 and TRBJ2-7; TRBD2 agrees at 12 bases. This CDR3 region has 16 residues. The germline V gene has CDR1 ENHRY and CDR2 SYGVKD.

V gene TRBV30 combines with J gene TRBJ1-6, with TRBD1 identical over 11 bases. V shed 3 bases and J 11 bases; nucleotides not matched to a gene: 12. The CDR3 consists of 16 residues. Germline assignment: CDR1 GTSNPN and CDR2 SVGIG (reference sequence). This CDR3 is CAWRYGQGASVAPLHF. The CDR3 DNA follows: TGTGCCTGGAGATACGGACAGGGGGCCTCCGTGGCACCCCTCCACTTT.

The J gene is TRBJ2-1, the V gene TRBV11-2; D gene unclear. This CDR3 contains 19 residues. The V gene's germline CDR1 is SGHAT and CDR2 FQNNGV. V gave up 1 base and J gave up 4 bases, with 23 bases separating them. In nucleotides, the CDR3 is TGTGCCAGCAGCTTAGTGGGTTTTTCTGGGTCGAGGATGTACAATGAGCAGTTCTTC. Its translation: CASSLVGFSGSRMYNEQFF. The full variable domain, rest sourced from reference TRBV11-2 and TRBJ2-1, is EAGVAQSPRYKIIEKRQSVAFWCNPISGHATLYWYQQILGQGPKLLIQFQNNGVVDDSQLPKDRFSAERLKGVDSTLKIQPAKLEDSAVYLCASSLVGFSGSRMYNEQFFGPGTRLTVL.

The genes are TRBV12-3 or TRBV12-4 and TRBJ1-5; 10 bases are a match to TRBD1. The J segment lost 6 bases and the V segment lost 7 bases, leaving 6 bases of the junction unmatched. The CDR3 is made up of 14 amino acids. The CDR3 DNA reads TGTGCCAGCACCCTCGGGACAGGGGTTCAGCCCCAGCATTTT. It codes for CASTLGTGVQPQHF.

This clonotype was observed at least ten times. The CDR3 bases are TGTGCCAGCAGCTTGGGACACCTCTCCTACGAGCAGTACTTC. It encodes CASSLGHLSYEQYF. The chain couples TRBV7-8 to TRBJ2-7, with D perhaps matching TRBD1 (6 bases). The germline V gene has CDR1 SGHVS and CDR2 FQNEAQ. This CDR3 comprises 14 residues. Trimming removed 3 bases at V and 0 bases at J, with 9 bases between.

This clonotype has just a few counts. The chain links TRBV6-2 or TRBV6-3 to TRBJ2-5; tentatively, D is TRBD1 or TRBD2 (5 bases each). Germline V gene data show CDR1 as MNHEY and CDR2 as SVGEGT. The germline V and J ends were trimmed by 3 bases and 1 base, with 15 bases remaining between them. The CDR3 is 16 amino acids. The CDR3 loop reads CASSYGTLLFQETQYF. Here the CDR3 DNA reads TGTGCCAGCAGTTATGGGACCCTCCTGTTCCAAGAGACCCAGTACTTC.

This clonotype was recorded at least ten times. The chain has TRBV27 and TRBJ2-4; D tentatively fits TRBD1 or TRBD2 (5 bases each). V was pared by 7 bases and J by 5 bases, with 12 bases between. The V gene's germline CDR1 is MNHEY and CDR2 SMNVEV (reference sequence). The CDR3 totals 13 residues. The chain's CDR3 is CASKLTGQNIQYF. CDR3 sequence (DNA): TGTGCCAGCAAACTAACGGGACAAAACATTCAGTACTTC.

Many counts were recorded for this clonotype. The V and J genes are TRBV10-3 and TRBJ2-2; TRBD1 matches at 8 bases. The germline V gene has CDR1 ENHRY and CDR2 SYGVKD. CDR3 length equals 15 residues. The ends lost 7 bases at V and 1 base at J; junction bases unmatched: 5. The chain's CDR3 is CAIKRGQVNTGELFF. The CDR3 bases are TGTGCCATCAAGAGGGGACAGGTGAACACCGGGGAGCTGTTTTTT.

In this sample, this clonotype turned up a few times. The chain has TRBV28 and TRBJ2-5; 8 bases line up with TRBD1. The length of the CDR3 is 14 residues. Germline V CDR1 and CDR2: MDHEN, SYDVKM. V lost 8 bases to trimming and J lost 7 bases; unmatched junction nucleotides: 12. The CDR3 loop is CASGENRGIRTQYF. The CDR3 DNA is TGTGCCAGCGGGGAAAACAGGGGGATCCGGACCCAGTACTTC.

This clonotype occurred many times. This chain links TRBV4-2 with TRBJ1-5; TRBD1 aligns across 9 bases. CDR1 and CDR2 from the germline V gene are LGHNA and YNFKEQ. Trimming took 1 base from V and 7 from J; bases not matched to a gene: 8. The CDR3 is 16 amino acids. CDR3 in amino acids: CASSQGQETGGQPQHF. The CDR3 DNA is TGTGCCAGCAGCCAAGGACAGGAGACAGGGGGACAGCCCCAGCATTTT.

This clonotype was counted between two and nine times. V usage is TRBV7-8 and J usage is TRBJ1-1, with unresolved D. This CDR3 is built from 14 residues. In germline, CDR1 is SGHVS, CDR2 FQNEAQ. The V and J ends lost 2 bases and 7 bases respectively, with 14 bases between them. CDR3 in DNA: TGTGCCAGCAGCTTAATGTTTGCAGGTAATGAAGCTTTCTTT. Translated, it gives CASSLMFAGNEAFF. Variable domain in full (rest from reference TRBV7-8 and TRBJ1-1): GAGVSQSPRYKVAKRGQDVALRCDPISGHVSLFWYQQALGQGPEFLTYFQNEAQLDKSGLPSDRFFAERPEGSVSTLKIQRTQQEDSAVYLCASSLMFAGNEAFFGQGTRLTVV.

The rearrangement joins TRBV7-6 to TRBJ1-5; D gene unclear. The germline gives CDR1 SGHVS, CDR2 FNYEAQ. This CDR3 has 13 residues. The V end lost 2 bases, the J end lost 9 bases, and 11 bases lay between the germline ends. The CDR3 DNA reads as TGTGCCAGCAGCTTACGGGTCTTTGGGCCCCAGCATTTT. As protein: CASSLRVFGPQHF.